This T cell receptor beta chain was sequenced for a study of shared clonotypes between healthy human individuals. CDR1 and CDR2 from the germline V gene are MNHNY and SVGAGI (reference sequence). V lost 6 bases and J lost 5; bases outside the gene matches: 12. This CDR3 has 15 residues. General study findings and limits: Exclusively blood specimens were collected; tissue repertoires likely differ.

In regard to this clone: Its specificity is not known.

Using immunoSEQ multiplex PCR, the repertoire was profiled, and TCRdb retains in-frame clones only, with some absent. The data show about 1 million clones, with around 74% seen just once and roughly 1.4% held by the top ten. Sequences were obtained from memory CD4+ T cells sorted from blood. Sample subset: CD45RA-negative fraction. This receptor was obtained from a young man in good health. The chain joins TRBV6-6 to TRBJ2-7, with TRBD2 identical over 8 bases. The CDR3 nucleotides are TGTGCCAGCAGCTCCGTGCTAGCGGGCGCCAACGAGCAGTACTTC. Its translation is CASSSVLAGANEQYF.